A single sample is the source of the 6 T cell receptor beta chains below, sequenced in a study of blood T cell repertoires in COVID-19. Sequencing was performed with immunoSEQ multiplex PCR; in TCRdb, only in-frame clones are kept and a portion is missing. The sample includes roughly 150,000 clones, more than 65% seen only once; the top ten take 9% to 10%. Sequenced input: peripheral blood. These receptors all come from a woman aged 45-59 years with acute or convalescent COVID-19.

This rearrangement joins TRBV28 to TRBJ2-7; 8 nucleotides match TRBD2. CDR3 length: 14 amino acids. The junction had 10 bases not matched to a gene; V was cut back by 9 bases and J by 3 bases. Germline-derived CDR1 and CDR2 are MDHEN and SYDVKM. The CDR3: CASRGGGNNYEQYF. In DNA form, the CDR3 reads TGTGCCAGTCGGGGGGGCGGAAACAACTACGAGCAGTACTTC.

This sequence joins TRBV6-6 and TRBJ1-2; D is undetermined. The CDR3 runs 13 residues. The germline V and J ends were trimmed by 2 bases and 8 bases, with 12 bases remaining between them. Germline-derived CDR1 and CDR2 are MNHNY and SVGAGI (reference sequence). The CDR3 loop is CASSYLPGRGYTF. The CDR3 coding sequence is TGTGCCAGCAGTTACCTGCCAGGTAGAGGCTACACCTTC.

The J gene is TRBJ1-5, the V gene TRBV29-1; no reliable D call. CDR1 SQVTM and CDR2 ANQGSEA come from the germline V gene. V lost 2 bases and J lost 0, with 8 bases in between. CDR3 length: 14 residues. CDR3 coding DNA: TGCAGCGTTGAAAACAGAGATAGCAATCAGCCCCAGCATTTT. This translates into CSVENRDSNQPQHF. Full variable domain (outside the CDR3, taken from reference TRBV29-1 and TRBJ1-5): SAVISQKPSRDICQRGTSLTIQCQVDSQVTMMFWYRQQPGQSLTLIATANQGSEATYESGFVIDKFPISRPNLTFSTLTVSNMSPEDSSIYLCSVENRDSNQPQHFGDGTRLSIL.

CDR3 region: CASSESLAVQETQYF. The CDR3 DNA reads TGTGCCAGCAGTGAATCGCTAGCGGTCCAAGAGACCCAGTACTTC. The chain combines TRBV2 with TRBJ2-5; 7 positions agree with TRBD2. J was trimmed by 1 base and V by 2 bases; bases with no gene match: 4. CDR1 SNHLY and CDR2 FYNNEI come from the germline V gene. This CDR3 contains 15 residues.

V gene TRBV20-1 combines with J gene TRBJ2-7, with TRBD2 matching 13 bases. From germline, CDR1 is DFQATT and CDR2 SNEGSKA (reference sequence). The V segment lost 3 bases and the J segment 5 bases; nucleotides outside the gene matches: 13. The CDR3 has 17 residues. In nucleotides, the CDR3 is TGCAGTGCTAGTCCGACTAGCGGGGGGAGGGTTGACAACGAGCAGTACTTC. Protein: CSASPTSGGRVDNEQYF.

The rearrangement links TRBV28 to TRBJ1-6; 7 bases agree with TRBD1. V lost 5 bases and J lost 6; bases outside the gene matches: 13. This CDR3 contains 17 residues. Looked up from germline, CDR1 is MDHEN and CDR2 is SYDVKM. The CDR3 here is CASSPKDRTIFNSPLHF. The CDR3 DNA reads as TGTGCCAGCAGTCCAAAGGACAGGACAATTTTTAATTCACCCCTCCACTTT.